This T cell receptor beta chain was found in a study of chemoradiotherapy in HPV16-positive cancers. The wider study: Candidate HPV-specific clones and shared TCR motifs came from a couple of HPV16-positive patients.

The method was immunoSEQ multiplex PCR; TCRdb's version includes in-frame clones alone and lacks a portion of them. The sample yields 25,000 to 30,000 clones, roughly 82% seen once. Of note for this clone: Its target is unknown.

The study, taken as a whole, reports: Candidate HPV-specific clones and E7-related TCR motifs grew in tumor during treatment. The functional HPV-specific definition rests on just a couple of HPV16-positive patients.

This receptor was identified in a human donor with HPV-associated anogenital cancer. The sample consisted of blood, taken from a patient who underwent chemoradiotherapy.

CDR3 coding DNA: TGTGCCAGCAGCACGGACCCAGGGGGGATTTCAGATACGCAGTATTTT. Residues: CASSTDPGGISDTQYF. The rearrangement links TRBV5-6 to TRBJ2-3; D perhaps matches TRBD1 (7 bases). Germline-derived CDR1 and CDR2 are SGHDT and YYEEEE. The CDR3 has 16 residues. The V end was cut by 4 bases, the J end by 4 bases, with 19 bases between.